This record concerns one T cell receptor (beta chain) sequence. Its matching antigen is unknown. Between the trimmed V and J ends, which lost 1 base and 7 bases, there was a span of 11 bases. This CDR3 is built from 15 residues. The germline V gene encodes CDR1 MNHEY and CDR2 SVGAGI. Preparing the TCRbeta library involved the use of unique molecular identifiers. TCRdb passed the PCR reads through MiXCR, listing each CDR3 protein once. The sample gives 700,000 to 950,000 distinct CDR3 sequences, 15% to 20% of which show up once; 5% is in the top ten. This sample stems from a study of T-cell reconstitution after alpha-beta-depleted transplantation in children. Points from the study as a whole: After one year, T-cell counts and TCRbeta diversity mostly came from new T cells. For some patients, TCRbeta diversity was high at day 60 because of recipient T cells and thymic progenitors that survived. Approximately two months post-transplant, alpha-beta T cells reportedly originated from several hundred expanded graft clones.

Here the sequenced sample was PBMCs, mostly from graft donor cells, taken 360 days after TCRalphabeta/CD19-depleted stem cell transplant. This TCR came from a male patient aged 10 to 17 who had a stem cell transplant for acute lymphoblastic leukemia, so the T cells may come from the graft donor. The J gene is TRBJ1-6, the V gene TRBV6-5, with a possible D match to TRBD1 (5 bases). The CDR3 DNA reads TGTGCCAGCAGTTACTTTGGTGACAGAAATTCACCCCTCCACTTT. Protein product: CASSYFGDRNSPLHF.